This T cell receptor (beta chain) derives from a study of a mutant IDH1 vaccine in newly diagnosed glioma. Time point noted: baseline, week 1 (first vaccination visit). Treatment noted: pre-vaccination baseline after standard-of-care therapy. Measured with immunoSEQ multiplex PCR; TCRdb has only the in-frame clones, and not every one. The table lists around 37,000 clones, around 90% of them singletons. This CDR3 spans 16 amino acids. The J segment lost 4 bases and the V segment lost 1 base, leaving 7 bases of the junction unmatched. CDR1 is LGHNA, CDR2 YSLEER, per germline. Sequenced here: PBMCs, sampled from a glioma patient treated with radiotherapy, temozolomide or both. The V gene is TRBV4-3, the J gene TRBJ2-1; TRBD2 agrees at 7 bases. The sequence was obtained from a young man with glioma. CDR3 nucleotides: TGCGCCAGCAGCCAAGTGGGAAGGGAGGGGTACAATGAGCAGTTCTTC. Translation gives CASSQVGREGYNEQFF.